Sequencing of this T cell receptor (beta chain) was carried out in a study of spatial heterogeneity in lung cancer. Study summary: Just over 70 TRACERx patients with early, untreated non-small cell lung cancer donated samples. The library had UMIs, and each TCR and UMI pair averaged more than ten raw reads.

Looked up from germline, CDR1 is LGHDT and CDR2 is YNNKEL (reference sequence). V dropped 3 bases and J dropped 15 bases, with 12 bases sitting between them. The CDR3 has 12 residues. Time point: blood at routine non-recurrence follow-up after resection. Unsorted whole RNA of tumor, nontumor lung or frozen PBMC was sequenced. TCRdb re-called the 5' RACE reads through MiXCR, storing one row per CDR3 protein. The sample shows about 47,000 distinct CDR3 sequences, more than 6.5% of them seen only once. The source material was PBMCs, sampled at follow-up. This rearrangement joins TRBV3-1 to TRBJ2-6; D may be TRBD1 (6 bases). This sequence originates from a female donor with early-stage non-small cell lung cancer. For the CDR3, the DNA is TGTGCCAGCAGCCAGGGGGACAAGGCCCTGACTTTC. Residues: CASSQGDKALTF.